These T cell receptor beta chains were read from a single sample in a study of CD8 T cells in ankylosing spondylitis. In TCRdb, the 5' RACE reads were re-called with MiXCR into one record per CDR3 protein. Of 220,000 or so distinct CDR3 sequences in the sample, approximately 20% were seen once. Sequencing used blood, either unsorted or a sorted T cell fraction (not recorded which). Receptors originate from a male donor with ankylosing spondylitis. Both conserved end residues are part of each CDR3. Each record gives: J gene, CDR3 length, clone size, V gene, D gene, CDR3 protein, CDR3 DNA. The D gene is left open where the match is weak. Clone size is shown for a subset of rows, as once, few, many or a class of expanded clone.

TRBJ2-3	15	once	TRBV25-1	TRBD1	CASRPTGGGADTQYF	TGTGCCAGCAGACCTACAGGGGGCGGGGCAGATACGCAGTATTTT
TRBJ2-7	13	.	TRBV29-1	.	CSAFRDSSYEQYF	TGCAGCGCCTTCCGGGACTCGTCCTACGAGCAGTACTTC
TRBJ2-7	12	many	TRBV29-1	.	CSVAENSYEQYF	TGCAGCGTAGCGGAGAACTCCTACGAGCAGTACTTC
TRBJ1-5	17	.	TRBV7-9	.	CASSFAYQGQLNQPQHF	TGTGCCAGCAGCTTCGCTTATCAGGGTCAGTTAAATCAGCCCCAGCATTTT
TRBJ2-5	14	few	TRBV11-2	.	CASSKNGPQETQYF	TGTGCCAGCAGCAAAAACGGGCCCCAAGAGACCCAGTACTTC
TRBJ2-1	17	.	TRBV7-2	TRBD2	CASSLADLAGLLNEQFF	TGTGCCAGCAGCTTAGCGGATCTAGCGGGCCTTTTGAATGAGCAGTTCTTC
TRBJ2-5	15	.	TRBV6-2/TRBV6-3	TRBD2	CASSLVLAGYETQYF	TGTGCCAGCAGTTTGGTCTTAGCGGGATATGAGACCCAGTACTTC
TRBJ1-1	14	.	TRBV27	TRBD1	CASSLTGGSTEAFF	TGTGCCAGCAGTTTAACAGGGGGGTCCACTGAAGCTTTCTTT
TRBJ1-2	14	.	TRBV27	.	CASSLTGFVYGYTF	TGTGCCAGCAGTTTAACAGGGTTTGTCTATGGCTACACCTTC
TRBJ2-5	12	.	TRBV20-1	.	CSARFGQETQYF	TGCAGTGCTAGATTTGGACAAGAGACCCAGTACTTC
TRBJ2-1	14	many	TRBV3-1	.	CASSQDPLPREQFF	TGTGCCAGCAGCCAAGATCCTTTGCCCCGGGAGCAGTTCTTC
TRBJ2-7	15	few	TRBV20-1	TRBD2	CSARASAGGSEEQYF	TGCAGTGCTAGAGCCTCTGCCGGGGGGTCCGAAGAGCAGTACTTC
TRBJ2-3	13	few	TRBV7-9	.	CASLPQDTDTQYF	TGTGCCAGCCTGCCGCAGGACACAGATACGCAGTATTTT
TRBJ2-1	16	.	TRBV6-5	.	CASRTDSGTQHNEQFF	TGTGCCAGCAGAACGGATTCCGGGACTCAGCACAATGAGCAGTTCTTC
TRBJ1-1	14	few	TRBV7-9	.	CASSPEGWGTEAFF	TGTGCCAGCAGCCCTGAGGGGTGGGGCACTGAAGCTTTCTTT
TRBJ2-7	14	.	TRBV27	TRBD1	CASSPGQGAREQYF	TGTGCCAGCAGCCCGGGACAGGGGGCGAGGGAGCAGTACTTC
TRBJ1-3	16	.	TRBV9	TRBD1	CASSESGTAIGNTIYF	TGTGCCAGCAGCGAGTCCGGGACAGCCATCGGAAACACCATATATTTT
TRBJ2-1	18	few	TRBV13	TRBD1	CASSLGGTGWGSYNEQFF	TGTGCCAGCAGCTTAGGGGGGACAGGGTGGGGGTCCTACAATGAGCAGTTCTTC
TRBJ2-1	17	.	TRBV4-1	TRBD2	CASSDTSGLAGGGEQFF	TGCGCCAGCAGCGACACATCGGGACTAGCGGGAGGGGGCGAGCAGTTCTTC
TRBJ1-3	14	few	TRBV4-1	.	CASSQGVPGNTIYF	TGCGCCAGCAGCCAGGGGGTTCCAGGAAACACCATATATTTT
TRBJ2-2	15	.	TRBV20-1	.	CSARENLKNTGELFF	TGCAGTGCTAGAGAGAACCTGAAAAACACCGGGGAGCTGTTTTTT
TRBJ2-3	14	.	TRBV7-8	.	CASRGGLSLDTQYF	TGTGCCAGCAGGGGGGGACTCTCTCTGGATACGCAGTATTTT
TRBJ2-1	16	few	TRBV4-3	TRBD2	CASSQVSSGAYNEQFF	TGCGCCAGCAGCCAGGTTTCTAGCGGGGCTTACAATGAGCAGTTCTTC
TRBJ2-7	14	few	TRBV12-3/TRBV12-4	TRBD1	CASSFGTGTDEQYF	TGTGCCAGCAGTTTCGGGACAGGGACCGACGAGCAGTACTTC
TRBJ2-7	17	.	TRBV9	TRBD2	CASSVEGLAGLTSEQYF	TGTGCCAGCAGCGTAGAGGGACTAGCGGGCCTGACCAGCGAGCAGTACTTC
TRBJ2-5	16	many	TRBV29-1	TRBD2	CSVEEGLAGPQETQYF	TGCAGCGTTGAAGAGGGACTAGCGGGCCCACAAGAGACCCAGTACTTC
TRBJ2-3	14	few	TRBV9	.	CASSEGGGTDTQYF	TGTGCCAGCAGCGAGGGGGGGGGAACAGATACGCAGTATTTT
TRBJ1-1	12	.	TRBV5-6	.	CASSNQGFGAFF	TGTGCCAGCAGCAACCAGGGTTTCGGAGCTTTCTTT
TRBJ2-7	16	few	TRBV5-1	.	CASSFYPWGGAYEQYF	TGCGCCAGCAGCTTTTATCCGTGGGGGGGCGCCTACGAGCAGTACTTC
TRBJ1-1	13	few	TRBV4-1	.	CASSRLTDTEAFF	TGCGCCAGCAGCCGACTGACAGACACTGAAGCTTTCTTT
TRBJ2-5	17	.	TRBV4-1	TRBD1	CASSQGSSGQVQETQYF	TGCGCCAGCAGCCAAGGAAGTTCGGGACAGGTACAAGAGACCCAGTACTTC
TRBJ1-1	15	.	TRBV18	.	CASSQPNREAGEAFF	TGTGCCAGCTCACAACCCAACAGGGAAGCGGGTGAAGCTTTCTTT
TRBJ2-1	15	many	TRBV3-2	.	CASSLGGQVYNEQFF	TGTGCCAGCAGTCTAGGGGGACAGGTGTACAATGAGCAGTTCTTC